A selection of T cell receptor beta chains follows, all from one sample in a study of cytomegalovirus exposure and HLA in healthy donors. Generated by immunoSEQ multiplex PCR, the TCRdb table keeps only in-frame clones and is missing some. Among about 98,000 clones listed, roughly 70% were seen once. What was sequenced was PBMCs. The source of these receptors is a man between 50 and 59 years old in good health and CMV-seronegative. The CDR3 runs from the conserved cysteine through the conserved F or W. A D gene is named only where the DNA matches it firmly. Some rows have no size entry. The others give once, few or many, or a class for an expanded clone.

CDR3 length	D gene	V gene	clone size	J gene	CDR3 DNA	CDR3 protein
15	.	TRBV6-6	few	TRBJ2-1	TGTGCCAGCAGTGCGGGCCGTGGCTACTACAATGAGCAGTTCTTC	CASSAGRGYYNEQFF
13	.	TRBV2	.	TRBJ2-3	TGTGCCAGCAGTGAAGGGGAGGCAGATACGCAGTATTTT	CASSEGEADTQYF
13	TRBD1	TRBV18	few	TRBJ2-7	TGTGCCAGCTCACCAGTTACAGGGGGGGAGCAGTACTTC	CASSPVTGGEQYF
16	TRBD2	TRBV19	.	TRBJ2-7	TGTGCCAGTAGTATTCGTAGCGGGAGTTTAACCTACGAGCAGTACTTC	CASSIRSGSLTYEQYF
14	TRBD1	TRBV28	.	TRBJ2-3	TGTGCCAGCAGATCGGGACAGGGGTCGGATACGCAGTATTTT	CASRSGQGSDTQYF
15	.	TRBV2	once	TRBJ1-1	TGTGCCAGCAGTTGGGCCACCTCCCCGAACACTGAAGCTTTCTTT	CASSWATSPNTEAFF
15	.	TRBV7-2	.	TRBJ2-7	TGTGCCAGCAGCTTAGATGATCGGTCATTCTACGAGCAGTACTTC	CASSLDDRSFYEQYF
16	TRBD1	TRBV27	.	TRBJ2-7	TGTGCCAGCAGTGTTAATGGAGGACAGGGGGCATACGAGCAGTACTTC	CASSVNGGQGAYEQYF
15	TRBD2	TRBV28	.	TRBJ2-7	TGTGCCAGCAGTCTGAGGACTAGCGGGGTTTACGAGCAGTACTTC	CASSLRTSGVYEQYF
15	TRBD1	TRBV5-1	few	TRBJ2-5	TGCGCCAGCAGCACCGGACAGGTGGCACAAGAGACCCAGTACTTC	CASSTGQVAQETQYF
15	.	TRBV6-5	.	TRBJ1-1	TGTGCCAGCAGAAGTCCACAGGGTTTCCGTAATGAAGCTTTCTTT	CASRSPQGFRNEAFF
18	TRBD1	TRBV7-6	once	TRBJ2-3	TGTGCCAGCAGCTTAGTTATTCGTCAGGGGGCAAGCACAGATACGCAGTATTTT	CASSLVIRQGASTDTQYF
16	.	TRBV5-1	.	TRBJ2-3	TGCGCCAGCAGCACCGGGGACTCCCGAGGGACAGATACGCAGTATTTT	CASSTGDSRGTDTQYF
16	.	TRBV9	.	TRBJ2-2	TGTGCCAGCAGCGTAGTTTCACTAACCGGGTCCGGGGAGCTGTTTTTT	CASSVVSLTGSGELFF
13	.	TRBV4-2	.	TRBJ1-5	TGTGCCAGCAGCCCTAGACAGGATCAGCCCCAGCATTTT	CASSPRQDQPQHF
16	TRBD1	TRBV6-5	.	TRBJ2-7	TGTGCCAGCAGTTTAAGGACAGGTCGAGGAACCTACGAGCAGTACTTC	CASSLRTGRGTYEQYF
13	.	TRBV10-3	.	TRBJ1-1	TGTGCCATCAGCCTCTCTGCGTACACTGAAGCTTTCTTT	CAISLSAYTEAFF
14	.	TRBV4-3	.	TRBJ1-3	TGCGCCAGCAGTTTCACAGGGTCACCAAACACCATATATTTT	CASSFTGSPNTIYF
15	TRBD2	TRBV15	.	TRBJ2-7	TGTGCCACCAGCAGAGGGGGGGGAGGGAGCCACGAGCAGTACTTC	CATSRGGGGSHEQYF
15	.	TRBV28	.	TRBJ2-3	TGTGCCAGCAGTTTGGACACGTCAACTGGAGATACGCAGTATTTT	CASSLDTSTGDTQYF
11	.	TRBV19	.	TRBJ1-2	TGTGCCAGTACAGGGTTCTATGGCTACACCTTC	CASTGFYGYTF
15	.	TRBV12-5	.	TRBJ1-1	TGTGCTAGTGGTTTGGGCAACACAGCAAACACTGAAGCTTTCTTT	CASGLGNTANTEAFF
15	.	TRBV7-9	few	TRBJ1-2	TGTGCCAGCACCCCCGGGACACTTCAGTCATATGGCTACACCTTC	CASTPGTLQSYGYTF
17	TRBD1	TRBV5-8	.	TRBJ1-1	TGTGCCAGCAGCTTGGTCTATGGGACAGCCACAAACACTGAAGCTTTCTTT	CASSLVYGTATNTEAFF
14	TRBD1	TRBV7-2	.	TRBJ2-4	TGTGCCAGCAGCCCAAGACAGGGTCAGGACATTCAGTACTTC	CASSPRQGQDIQYF
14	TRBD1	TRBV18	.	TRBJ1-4	TGTGCCAGCTCGCGGGACAGGGGTAATGAAAAACTGTTTTTT	CASSRDRGNEKLFF
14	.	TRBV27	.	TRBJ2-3	TGTGCCAGCAGTATAAGGAGCATCACAGATACGCAGTATTTT	CASSIRSITDTQYF
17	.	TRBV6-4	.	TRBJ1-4	TGTGCCAGCAGTGTCCACCGGGACACCGCAACTAATGAAAAACTGTTTTTT	CASSVHRDTATNEKLFF
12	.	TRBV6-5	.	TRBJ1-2	TGTGCCAGCGGTGGGCAGTCTTATGGCTACACCTTC	CASGGQSYGYTF
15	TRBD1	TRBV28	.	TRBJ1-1	TGTGCCAGCAGTTTATCTGACAGGGGGTACACTGAAGCTTTCTTT	CASSLSDRGYTEAFF
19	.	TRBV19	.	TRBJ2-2	TGTGCCAGTAGTATACTGGGGATAGGGGGAACTTCGAACACCGGGGAGCTGTTTTTT	CASSILGIGGTSNTGELFF
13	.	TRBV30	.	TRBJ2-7	TGTGCCTGGAGTAAGGACAGCAGCTACGAGCAGTACTTC	CAWSKDSSYEQYF
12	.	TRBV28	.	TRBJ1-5	TGTGCCAGCAGTTTATGGGCTCAGCCCCAGCATTTT	CASSLWAQPQHF
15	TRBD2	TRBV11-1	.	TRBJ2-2	TGTGCCAGCAGCCCAAGCGGGAGGGACACCGGGGAGCTGTTTTTT	CASSPSGRDTGELFF
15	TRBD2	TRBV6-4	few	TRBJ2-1	TGTGCCAGCAGTGGCCGGGGGGGCGCCTACAATGAGCAGTTCTTC	CASSGRGGAYNEQFF
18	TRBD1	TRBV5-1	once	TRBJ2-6	TGCGCCAGCAGCGACGACAGGGGTTACGTAGCTGGGGCCAACGTCCTGACTTTC	CASSDDRGYVAGANVLTF
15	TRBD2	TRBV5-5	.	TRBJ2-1	TGTGCCAGCAGCTTCGGGAGGGGCCTTTACAATGAGCAGTTCTTC	CASSFGRGLYNEQFF
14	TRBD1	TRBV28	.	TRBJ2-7	TGTGCCAGCATCGGAAGGACAGGCACCTACGAGCAGTACTTC	CASIGRTGTYEQYF
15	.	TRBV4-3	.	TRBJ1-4	TGCGCCAGCAGCCAAGACATTCGGGATCGGGGGAAACTGTTTTTT	CASSQDIRDRGKLFF
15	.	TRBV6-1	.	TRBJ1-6	TGTGCCAGCAGTGAAGCGCTTCGGGGTAATTCACCCCTCCACTTT	CASSEALRGNSPLHF
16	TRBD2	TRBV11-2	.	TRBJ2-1	TGTGCCAGCAGCCCCCGGACTAGCGGAACCTACAATGAGCAGTTCTTC	CASSPRTSGTYNEQFF
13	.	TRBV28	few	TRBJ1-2	TGTGCCACCTCATTCGGACTTCCCTGGGGCTACACCTTC	CATSFGLPWGYTF
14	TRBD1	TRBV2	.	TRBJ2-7	TGTGCCAGCACAGGGGGCCTCGATCCCTACGAGCAGTACTTC	CASTGGLDPYEQYF
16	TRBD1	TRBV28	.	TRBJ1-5	TGTGCCAGCAGTTCTTTACTTCGGACAGGGGATCAGCCCCAGCATTTT	CASSSLLRTGDQPQHF
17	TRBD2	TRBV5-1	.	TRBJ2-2	TGCGCCAGCAGCGCAACTAGCGGCGAAGGGAACACCGGGGAGCTGTTTTTT	CASSATSGEGNTGELFF
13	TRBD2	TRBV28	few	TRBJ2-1	TGTGCCAGCGGGGGCGGCGGGAGGAATGAGCAGTTCTTC	CASGGGGRNEQFF